One sample yielded the 26 T cell receptor beta chains listed below, sequenced in a study of T cells after yellow fever vaccination. TCRdb processed the 5' RACE reads anew with MiXCR; each CDR3 protein has one entry. The table includes 610,000 or so distinct CDR3 sequences, roughly an eighth detected once. The sample was PBMCs, taken on the day of the yellow fever booster vaccination. These TCRs come from a man aged 25 to 40 who received the YFV17D yellow fever vaccine.

V and J are TRBV3-1 and TRBJ2-3, with 11 positions matching TRBD2. The germline gives CDR1 LGHDT, CDR2 YNNKEL (reference sequence). The junction had 4 bases not matched to a gene; V was cut back by 5 bases and J by 3 bases. The CDR3 runs to 15 residues. The CDR3 DNA is TGTGCCAGCAGCACTAGCGGGAGCGAGACAGATACGCAGTATTTT. Its translation: CASSTSGSETDTQYF.

The sample holds a few counts of this clonotype. The V gene is TRBV4-2, the J gene TRBJ2-5; D is perhaps TRBD1 or TRBD2 (7 bases each). V was cut by 4 bases and J by 2 bases, with 26 bases left in between. This CDR3 has 19 residues. Germline assignment: CDR1 LGHNA and CDR2 YNFKEQ. DNA of the CDR3: TGTGCCAGCAGCCGCCTCGGGGGATGGAGCGGGACAGCACAAGAGACCCAGTACTTC. Translation: CASSRLGGWSGTAQETQYF.

This clonotype was seen a few times. The chain links TRBV3-1 to TRBJ2-6, with D perhaps matching TRBD1 or TRBD2 (5 bases each). This CDR3 is built from 19 residues. V gave up 3 bases and J gave up 13 bases, with 31 bases separating them. Germline CDR1 LGHDT, CDR2 YNNKEL (reference sequence). CDR3 protein: CASSQLDIVEVGESQVLTF. The CDR3, as DNA: TGTGCCAGCAGCCAGCTGGACATTGTGGAGGTAGGGGAGTCTCAGGTCCTGACTTTC.

This chain connects TRBV7-9 to TRBJ2-5; maybe TRBD1 (6 bases). The CDR3 is 14 residues long. V was pared by 4 bases and J by 3 bases, with 12 bases between. CDR1 and CDR2 from the germline V gene are SEHNR and FQNEAQ (reference sequence). The CDR3, as DNA: TGTGCCAGCAGCTATCTCCGACAGGAAGAGACCCAGTACTTC. Translated: CASSYLRQEETQYF.

This clonotype was recorded many times. The gene calls are TRBV29-1 and TRBJ2-1; D is perhaps TRBD1 (6 bases). V lost 6 bases to trimming and J lost 8 bases, with 8 bases between them. The CDR3 covers 10 residues. Germline V gene data show CDR1 as SQVTM and CDR2 as ANQGSEA. The CDR3 protein is CSVYRDEQFF. CDR3 in DNA: TGCAGCGTATACAGGGATGAGCAGTTCTTC.

This clonotype was found a few times. The genes are TRBV5-1 and TRBJ2-3; possible D gene TRBD2, 5 bases. Germline assignment: CDR1 SGHRS and CDR2 YFSETQ. The CDR3 sequence is 18 residues long. Trimming took 0 bases from V and 0 from J, leaving 17 bases between them. CDR3 loop: CASSLDSRGWTSTDTQYF. The CDR3 DNA is TGCGCCAGCAGCTTGGACAGTCGTGGGTGGACTAGCACAGATACGCAGTATTTT.

This sequence joins TRBV11-2 and TRBJ2-7, with a weak D call TRBD2 (5 bases). Germline CDR1 and CDR2: SGHAT and FQNNGV. This CDR3 spans 14 amino acids. V was cut by 5 bases and J by 2 bases, with 13 bases left in between. CDR3 sequence: CASSITRPTYEQYF. CDR3 in DNA: TGTGCCAGCAGCATTACTAGGCCAACCTACGAGCAGTACTTC.

This clonotype was observed many times. V usage is TRBV12-3 or TRBV12-4 and J usage is TRBJ2-3; TRBD2 matches at 9 bases. Trimming at V came to 3 bases and at J to 3 bases, leaving 4 bases not matched to a gene. This CDR3 has 15 residues. In nucleotides, the CDR3 is TGTGCCAGCAGTTTGGGAGCGGGAGGAACAGATACGCAGTATTTT. This codes for CASSLGAGGTDTQYF.

The chain combines TRBV6-1 with TRBJ2-1, with 8 bases identical to TRBD1. CDR3 length: 17 amino acids. Germline V CDR1 and CDR2: MNHNS, SASEGT. V lost 0 bases to trimming and J lost 15 bases; unmatched junction nucleotides: 19. The CDR3 DNA follows: TGTGCCAGCAGTGAAGCTCGAGCAGGGGGCCCAGGGAATTTGGGGTTCTTC. The encoded protein is CASSEARAGGPGNLGFF.

In this sample, this clonotype turned up a few times. This chain connects TRBV7-9 to TRBJ2-7; D gene unclear. Germline CDR1 reads SEHNR; CDR2 reads FQNEAQ (reference sequence). This CDR3 is 13 amino acids long. Trimming cost V 5 bases and J 6 bases, with 14 bases left between them. The CDR3 region is CASSPTPRTEQYF. The DNA for the CDR3 is TGTGCCAGCAGCCCCACCCCTAGGACCGAGCAGTACTTC.

This clonotype was recorded a few times. The chain combines TRBV20-1 with TRBJ1-2; tentatively, D is TRBD1 (6 bases). Trimming pared 5 bases from V and 6 bases from J, leaving 13 bases between. Germline loops: CDR1 DFQATT, CDR2 SNEGSKA (reference sequence). The CDR3 sequence is 12 residues long. DNA for the CDR3: TGCAGTGCTCTACAGGGTAGAAATGGCTACACCTTC. Encoded protein: CSALQGRNGYTF.

The V and J genes are TRBV20-1 and TRBJ2-7, with TRBD1 matching over 8 bases. Germline V gives CDR1 DFQATT, CDR2 SNEGSKA (reference sequence). The CDR3 loop spans 15 amino acids. Trimming cost V 5 bases and J 4 bases; bases outside gene matches: 13. CDR3 region: CSAVPARGLFYEQYF. DNA for the CDR3: TGCAGTGCTGTCCCCGCCAGGGGGCTCTTTTACGAGCAGTACTTC.

This clonotype was seen only a few times. The chain couples TRBV12-3 or TRBV12-4 to TRBJ2-3; 14 bases map to TRBD2. CDR3 length equals 16 residues. The ends lost 5 bases at V and 6 bases at J; junction bases unmatched: 7. This CDR3 reads CASSHGLAGGTDTQYF. CDR3 in DNA: TGTGCCAGCAGTCACGGACTAGCGGGAGGTACCGATACGCAGTATTTT.

This clonotype was seen more than once but under ten times. The chain is built from TRBV7-9 and TRBJ1-5; D uncertain. Germline assignment: CDR1 SEHNR and CDR2 FQNEAQ (reference sequence). The CDR3 runs to 15 residues. Trimming took off 1 base at V and 1 base at J, with 8 bases between the two ends. CDR3 region: CASSLDPGSNQPQHF. The CDR3 coding sequence is TGTGCCAGCAGCTTAGATCCGGGAAGCAATCAGCCCCAGCATTTT.

This clonotype turned up a few times. The chain carries TRBV11-2 and TRBJ2-7, with D perhaps TRBD1 (6 bases). Germline V gene lookup returns CDR1 SGHAT and CDR2 FQNNGV. V lost 6 bases, J lost 2 bases, and 23 bases lay in between. CDR3 length equals 17 residues. The CDR3 reads CASSLGSWGQGTYEQYF. The DNA for the CDR3 is TGTGCCAGCAGTCTAGGGTCTTGGGGGCAGGGAACCTACGAGCAGTACTTC.

The chain joins TRBV4-3 to TRBJ2-7; D unresolved. The ends were cut back, 1 base at V and 0 bases at J, with 10 bases in the middle. CDR1 is LGHNA, CDR2 YSLEER, per germline. This CDR3 is built from 15 residues. CDR3 nucleotide sequence: TGCGCCAGCAGCCAAGCTTATCCTCACTCCTACGAGCAGTACTTC. Its translation is CASSQAYPHSYEQYF.

CDR3 DNA: TGTGCCAGCAGCTTAACACTGTTCAGCTTAGGAACTGAAGCTTTCTTT. This codes for CASSLTLFSLGTEAFF. This chain uses TRBV7-2 with TRBJ1-1; no firm D call. From germline, CDR1 is SGHTA and CDR2 FQGNSA. Trimming removed 2 bases at V and 5 bases at J, with 18 bases between. This CDR3 is built from 16 residues. Filled out from reference TRBV7-2 and TRBJ1-1, the complete variable domain reads GAGVSQSPSNKVTEKGKDVELRCDPISGHTALYWYRQSLGQGLEFLIYFQGNSAPDKSGLPSDRFSAERTGGSVSTLTIQRTQQEDSAVYLCASSLTLFSLGTEAFFGQGTRLTVV.

The chain is built from TRBV5-1 and TRBJ2-3; the D is unclear. This CDR3 region has 15 residues. Germline V gene sequence: CDR1 SGHRS, CDR2 YFSETQ. V dropped 2 bases and J dropped 2 bases, with 12 bases sitting between them. The CDR3 nucleotides are TGCGCCAGCAGCTTCCTATACCGGGCCACAGATACGCAGTATTTT. Translation gives CASSFLYRATDTQYF.

In regard to this clonotype: Germline and junction disagree at one end, which may indicate a read error. The V call is TRBV11-2, the J call TRBJ2-7; TRBD2 matches at 13 bases. CDR1 is SGHAT and CDR2 is FQNNGV in the germline V gene. This CDR3 contains 15 residues. This CDR3 reads CASSLPGLAGRRPNF. The CDR3 bases are TGTGCCAGCAGCTTACCGGGACTAGCGGGGCGAAGACCAAACTTC.

This clonotype was seen many times. The rearrangement links TRBV5-6 to TRBJ1-2; weak D call: TRBD1 (6 bases). V lost 3 bases and J 5 bases, leaving 8 bases between the germline ends. CDR1 is SGHDT, CDR2 YYEEEE, per germline. The CDR3 is 12 amino acids. This chain's CDR3 is CASSSGTYGYTF. The CDR3 bases are TGTGCCAGCAGCTCTGGGACATATGGCTACACCTTC.

This clonotype came up a few times. This CDR3 reads CASSLRGFDGELFF. CDR3 in DNA: TGTGCCAGCAGTTTACGGGGGTTTGACGGGGAGCTGTTTTTT. This chain connects TRBV12-3 or TRBV12-4 to TRBJ2-2; D possibly corresponds to TRBD2 (6 bases). Trimming left V 2 bases short and J 7 bases short, with 11 bases between. The CDR3 has 14 residues.

V and J are TRBV20-1 and TRBJ2-7, with TRBD2 identical over 14 bases. CDR1 is DFQATT and CDR2 is SNEGSKA in the germline V gene (reference sequence). The CDR3 extends over 21 amino acids. V trimming: 2 bases; J trimming: 3 bases; junction bases outside the gene matches: 21. The CDR3 sequence is CSARQLLKSTGTSGRDYEQYF. The CDR3 coding sequence is TGCAGTGCTAGACAACTTCTTAAGTCTACCGGGACTAGCGGGAGAGACTACGAGCAGTACTTC.

This chain links TRBV9 with TRBJ2-7; 9 positions match TRBD1. The trim removed 3 bases at V and 7 bases at J, leaving 14 bases unmatched. This CDR3 is 16 amino acids long. CDR1 and CDR2 from the germline V gene are SGDLS and YYNGEE. This CDR3 is CASSAYPGQGTGEQYF. CDR3 sequence (DNA): TGTGCCAGCAGCGCCTATCCGGGACAGGGAACGGGTGAGCAGTACTTC. Together with reference TRBV9 and TRBJ2-7, the CDR3 gives the full variable domain: DSGVTQTPKHLITATGQRVTLRCSPRSGDLSVYWYQQSLDQGLQFLIQYYNGEERAKGNILERFSAQQFPDLHSELNLSSLELGDSALYFCASSAYPGQGTGEQYFGPGTRLTVT.

This clonotype turned up a few times. V and J are TRBV7-2 and TRBJ2-1; unclear D gene. Trimming removed 6 bases at V and 8 bases at J, with 17 bases between. The CDR3 runs 14 residues. Germline lookup yields CDR1 SGHTA and CDR2 FQGNSA. The CDR3 here is CASRDRTVYDEQFF. In DNA, the CDR3 is TGTGCCAGCAGAGACCGAACGGTCTATGATGAGCAGTTCTTC.

This clonotype has a count of ten or more. V is TRBV7-2 and J is TRBJ1-3; 9 bases align to TRBD1. Germline loops: CDR1 SGHTA, CDR2 FQGNSA. CDR3 length: 13 amino acids. Losses at the gene ends were 5 bases for V and 9 bases for J; bases not matched to a gene: 5. The CDR3: CASSGGQGRTIYF. The DNA for the CDR3 is TGTGCCAGCAGCGGGGGACAGGGCCGCACCATATATTTT.

The sample holds a few counts of this clonotype. The chain is built from TRBV3-1 and TRBJ2-3; the D gene is possibly TRBD2 (6 bases). Germline lookup yields CDR1 LGHDT and CDR2 YNNKEL (reference sequence). The CDR3 spans 17 residues. The V gene lost 2 bases and the J gene lost 2 bases, with 17 bases spanning the gap. CDR3 bases: TGTGCCAGCAGCCAACATTCCTGGCGGGACCCCACAGATACGCAGTATTTT. Its translation: CASSQHSWRDPTDTQYF.